This T cell receptor (beta chain) was captured by sequencing in a study of blood T cell repertoires in COVID-19. Trimming took 2 bases from V and 2 from J; bases not matched to a gene: 8. This CDR3 is 17 amino acids long. The V gene's germline CDR1 is SGHKS and CDR2 YYEKEE (reference sequence). This clone was counted only a few times. Assay used: immunoSEQ multiplex PCR; TCRdb lists only in-frame clones, some missing. The sample yields 200,000 to 250,000 clones, roughly 75% seen once. This TCR was sampled from a woman in her seventies with acute or convalescent COVID-19. This rearrangement joins TRBV5-5 to TRBJ2-3; 10 nucleotides align to TRBD2. The sequenced sample consisted of peripheral blood. The CDR3 loop reads CASSLARLAGPTDTQYF. Here the CDR3 DNA reads TGTGCCAGCAGCTTAGCGAGACTAGCGGGTCCCACAGATACGCAGTATTTT.